This section outlines one T cell receptor (beta chain) sequence together with its context. Its antigen is not identified. The CDR3 contains 15 residues. The source of the sample is a study of OX40 agonist ivuxolimab in advanced cancers. Study in general: The dose-escalation cohort was approximately 81% male, with a mean age of 60 years, ranging roughly 23 to 90. The study, taken as a whole, reports: Clonal expansion from baseline to week 6 occurred in both CD4+ and CD8+ T cells. The expanded peripheral T cells' antigen specificity was not determined.

Repertoires were generated with immunoSEQ multiplex PCR, while TCRdb's copy carries only in-frame clones and drops some. The data contain 20,000 to 25,000 clones, 83% of them singletons. The TCR comes from an adult with an advanced solid tumor such as melanoma, head and neck, liver or kidney cancer. The specimen comprised CD4+ or CD8+ T cells sorted from blood, sampled in a trial of the OX40 agonist ivuxolimab. The rearrangement uses TRBV12-2 and TRBJ1-6. TRBV12-2 is designated a pseudogene. The CDR3 here is CASRLTTVYNSPLHF. Written as DNA, the CDR3 is TGTGCAAGTCGCTTAACGACGGTTTATAATTCACCCCTCCACTTT.